This T cell receptor beta chain is drawn from a study of blood T cell repertoires in COVID-19. Assay used: immunoSEQ multiplex PCR; TCRdb lists only in-frame clones, some missing. This table has fewer than 40,000 clones, 90% appearing once. Germline V gene lookup returns CDR1 LGHNA and CDR2 YNFKEQ. The ends were cut back, 4 bases at V and 6 bases at J, with 13 bases in the middle. The CDR3 runs to 13 residues. The table lists this clone with a few counts. The clonotype was recovered from a man aged 60-69 years with active COVID-19. This chain links TRBV4-2 with TRBJ2-7; D might be TRBD1 (6 bases). The material sequenced was peripheral blood. The DNA for the CDR3 is TGTGCCAGCAGCCTCAACAGGGTGCTCGAGCAGTACTTC. The encoded protein is CASSLNRVLEQYF.